This T cell receptor (beta chain) derives from a study of CD8 T cells in Susac syndrome. About the study: Among sequenced Susac syndrome patients, roughly six had active disease and eight were in remission.

An amount of RNA that ranged from roughly 0.5 to 1 ug was reverse transcribed with random hexamers. An immunoSEQ multiplex PCR amplified TCR beta CDR3 over 54 Vbeta and 13 Jbeta. TCRdb reprocessed the immunoSEQ multiplex PCR reads with MiXCR, giving one entry per CDR3 protein. The data contain just over 150,000 distinct CDR3 sequences, 85% to 95% of them singletons. Study results and limitations: An acknowledgment was made by the study that its TCR sequencing and HLA analysis involved relatively few individuals. Within Susac syndrome CD4+ T cell repertoires, clonal expansion was not evident.

As to this clonotype: Its cognate antigen is unknown.

The TCR originated in a human donor with Susac syndrome. Sequenced sample: CD4+ T cells from PBMCs.

The CDR3 loop reads CSVLENIQYF. For the CDR3, the DNA is TGCAGCGTGCTAGAAAACATTCAGTACTTC. The V call is TRBV29-1, the J call TRBJ2-4; D remains ambiguous. The germline CDR1 and CDR2 sequences are SQVTM and ANQGSEA. There are 10 residues in the CDR3. V shed 6 bases and J shed 5 bases, with 5 bases lying between them.